This T cell receptor (beta chain) was observed in a study of blood T cells in healthy people across ages. Study-level information: With template switching, about one barcoded beta molecule was captured per two T cells.

A second PCR, run for about 7 to 11 cycles, used a sample-barcoded 5' primer plus a J-beta primer mix. Template switching added a 12-random-nucleotide identifier to every cDNA molecule. Using its own MiXCR run on the 5' RACE reads, TCRdb lists one record per CDR3 protein. This sample has roughly 1.5 million distinct CDR3 sequences, with under 55% found just once. This clonotype turned up a few times. This clonotype was sampled from a woman under 30 in good health. Sequencing was done on a sample of blood.

The CDR3 protein is CASSLLAGAVNEQFF. Here the CDR3 DNA reads TGCGCCAGCAGCCTCCTGGCGGGAGCGGTCAATGAGCAGTTCTTC. The chain combines TRBV4-3 with TRBJ2-1; 7 bases are a match to TRBD2. From germline, CDR1 is LGHNA and CDR2 YSLEER. V lost 4 bases and J lost 6; bases outside the gene matches: 9. The CDR3 loop spans 15 amino acids.